Below are 18 T cell receptor beta chains sequenced from a single sample in a study of blood T cell repertoires in COVID-19. TCRdb keeps only in-frame clones here, not all; method: immunoSEQ multiplex PCR. The data contain about 380,000 clones, more than 75% of them singletons. Material for sequencing was PBMCs or T cells enriched from blood (not recorded which). The receptors come from a woman aged 25-40 years who had recovered from COVID-19.

This clone was counted between two and nine times. The sample has other DNA sequences that encode this CDR3 too. The chain is built from TRBV7-2 and TRBJ1-3; a possible D gene is TRBD1 (5 bases). Germline V CDR1 and CDR2: SGHTA, FQGNSA. Between the trimmed V and J ends, which lost 2 bases and 7 bases, there was a span of 12 bases. The length of the CDR3 is 14 residues. CDR3 residues: CASSLTGGGNTIYF. Here the CDR3 DNA reads TGTGCCAGCAGCTTAACTGGGGGGGGGAACACCATATATTTT.

This chain links TRBV5-4 with TRBJ2-1, with D possibly being TRBD2 (6 bases). V was clipped by 4 bases and J by 8 bases, with 16 bases between them. This CDR3 has 14 residues. Germline V CDR1 and CDR2: SGHNT, YYREEE (reference sequence). The CDR3 nucleotides are TGTGCCAGCAGCGCACCGACTAGTTTCGATGAGCAGTTCTTC. Its translation: CASSAPTSFDEQFF. The whole variable domain, filled in from reference TRBV5-4 and TRBJ2-1, reads ETGVTQSPTHLIKTRGQQVTLRCSSQSGHNTVSWYQQALGQGPQFIFQYYREEENGRGNFPPRFSGLQFPNYSSELNVNALELDDSALYLCASSAPTSFDEQFFGPGTRLTVL.

The V call is TRBV18, the J call TRBJ1-1; 10 nucleotides line up with TRBD1. Germline loops: CDR1 KGHSH, CDR2 LQKENI. V shed 5 bases, J shed 5 bases, and the junction held 14 bases outside the gene matches. The CDR3 has 17 amino acids. The CDR3 bases are TGTGCCAGCTCAACGTCCGGGACAGGGGCGCGAGGGACTGAAGCTTTCTTT. This translates into CASSTSGTGARGTEAFF. Complete variable domain (other parts from reference TRBV18 and TRBJ1-1): NAGVMQNPRHLVRRRGQEARLRCSPMKGHSHVYWYRQLPEEGLKFMVYLQKENIIDESGMPKERFSAEFPKEGPSILRIQQVVRGDSAAYFCASSTSGTGARGTEAFFGQGTRLTVV.

The V gene is TRBV20-1, the J gene TRBJ1-2, with 9 bases aligning to TRBD1. CDR3 length: 13 amino acids. Losses at the gene ends were 4 bases for V and 7 bases for J; bases not matched to a gene: 7. The germline V gene encodes CDR1 DFQATT and CDR2 SNEGSKA (reference sequence). The CDR3 region has the DNA TGCAGTGCTACTGATACAGGGGGCAGTGGCTACACCTTC. Translating it yields CSATDTGGSGYTF.

This clone appeared a few times. The chain couples TRBV27 to TRBJ2-3; D is possibly TRBD1 (6 bases). The germline gives CDR1 MNHEY, CDR2 SMNVEV (reference sequence). The ends were cut back, 2 bases at V and 2 bases at J, with 14 bases in the middle. The CDR3 totals 16 residues. The CDR3 nucleotides are TGTGCCAGCAGTTTACAAATTGGACAGTCCACAGATACGCAGTATTTT. Translated: CASSLQIGQSTDTQYF.

J is TRBJ2-1 and V is TRBV2; D not resolved. Germline V gene lookup returns CDR1 SNHLY and CDR2 FYNNEI. This CDR3 has 12 amino acids. Trimming removed 1 base from V and 5 bases from J, with 3 bases in between. The CDR3, as DNA: TGTGCCAGCAGTGAAGTTAACAATGAGCAGTTCTTC. It specifies CASSEVNNEQFF.

About this clone itself: The junction does not match germline at one end; this may be a read error. This chain links TRBV7-9 with TRBJ1-3; D is unresolved. Germline V gene sequence: CDR1 SEHNR, CDR2 FQNEAQ (reference sequence). The CDR3 runs to 14 residues. Here the CDR3 DNA reads TGTGCCAGCAGCCTAGCGGAGGAGGGAAACACCATATATTTT. It specifies CASSLAEEGNTIYF.

In this sample, this clone turned up once. The chain has TRBV15 and TRBJ2-5; 7 nucleotides align to TRBD1. This CDR3 is built from 14 residues. Trimming at V came to 1 base and at J to 1 base, leaving 0 bases not matched to a gene. From germline, CDR1 is LNHNV and CDR2 YYDKDF (reference sequence). In DNA form, the CDR3 reads TGTGCCACCAGCAGAGGGGACAGCCAAGAGACCCAGTACTTC. Translation gives CATSRGDSQETQYF.

The CDR3 is CASSYSASSGLYEQYF. CDR3 coding DNA: TGTGCCAGCAGTTACTCCGCGAGTAGCGGGCTCTACGAGCAGTACTTC. The chain combines TRBV6-5 with TRBJ2-7, with 7 bases lining up with TRBD2. Germline V gene lookup returns CDR1 MNHEY and CDR2 SVGAGI. The CDR3 has 16 residues. The junction had 8 bases not matched to a gene; V was cut back by 0 bases and J by 3 bases.

In this sample, this clone turned up a few times. The chain recombines TRBV5-1 with TRBJ1-5; D remains unclear. Germline assignment: CDR1 SGHRS and CDR2 YFSETQ. CDR3 length: 15 residues. The ends were cut back, 0 bases at V and 0 bases at J, with 7 bases in the middle. CDR3 residues: CASSLVAGSNQPQHF. CDR3 nucleotide sequence: TGCGCCAGCAGCTTGGTTGCCGGTAGCAATCAGCCCCAGCATTTT.

The chain joins TRBV29-1 to TRBJ2-5; 10 nucleotides line up with TRBD1. The junction had 9 bases not matched to a gene; V was cut back by 7 bases and J by 4 bases. CDR3 length equals 14 residues. Germline CDR1 and CDR2: SQVTM and ANQGSEA. For the CDR3, the DNA is TGCAGCGCGACCCCGGGACAGGGGTTAGAGACCCAGTACTTC. As protein: CSATPGQGLETQYF.

This chain joins TRBV24-1 and TRBJ2-5; weak D call: TRBD2 (6 bases). Trimming removed 6 bases from V and 2 bases from J, with 9 bases in between. This CDR3 region has 13 residues. The V gene's germline CDR1 is KGHDR and CDR2 SFDVKD. CDR3 residues: CATSYSGQETQYF. The CDR3 DNA is TGTGCCACCAGTTACAGCGGGCAAGAGACCCAGTACTTC.

The chain carries TRBV19 and TRBJ1-5; TRBD1 agrees at 8 bases. V lost 2 bases to trimming and J lost 6 bases; unmatched junction nucleotides: 15. The V gene's germline CDR1 is LNHDA and CDR2 SQIVND (reference sequence). There are 18 residues in the CDR3. The CDR3 spells CASSIPDRDQPWGQPQHF. The CDR3 DNA reads TGTGCCAGTAGTATACCGGACAGGGATCAGCCGTGGGGTCAGCCCCAGCATTTT.

The sample holds a few counts of this clone. The chain has TRBV27 and TRBJ2-3; TRBD2 matches at 8 bases. The CDR3 is made up of 15 amino acids. Germline assignment: CDR1 MNHEY and CDR2 SMNVEV (reference sequence). V gave up 6 bases and J gave up 2 bases; unmatched junction bases: 7. In DNA, the CDR3 is TGTGCCAGCAGGTTAGCGGGGCACTACACAGATACGCAGTATTTT. It is translated as CASRLAGHYTDTQYF.

The genes are TRBV19 and TRBJ1-2, with D maybe TRBD1 (6 bases). This CDR3 has 15 residues. The ends were cut back, 7 bases at V and 3 bases at J, with 18 bases in the middle. Germline CDR1 is LNHDA and CDR2 is SQIVND (reference sequence). CDR3 DNA sequence: TGTGCCAGTACCCGTCCGGACAGCAGGCACTATGGCTACACCTTC. Its protein is CASTRPDSRHYGYTF.

In the case of this clone: The junction differs from germline at one of its ends, possibly a read error. The chain uses TRBV7-7 and TRBJ2-7; 8 nucleotides line up with TRBD1. The CDR3 is 14 amino acids. Germline CDR1 SSHAT, CDR2 FNYEAQ (reference sequence). CDR3 sequence (DNA): TGTGCTAGCAGCCCAGGGACAGGAGCCTACGAGCAGTACTTC. This encodes CASSPGTGAYEQYF.

The chain links TRBV7-9 to TRBJ2-1; D unclear. V was trimmed by 1 base and J by 10 bases, leaving 14 bases between them. CDR3 size: 14 residues. From germline, CDR1 is SEHNR and CDR2 FQNEAQ (reference sequence). The CDR3 DNA reads as TGTGCCAGCAGCTTAGAAGGTGGGCTGGCAGAGCAGTTCTTC. Translation gives CASSLEGGLAEQFF.

V and J are TRBV7-9 and TRBJ1-2; 9 bases fit TRBD1. The germline CDR1 and CDR2 sequences are SEHNR and FQNEAQ (reference sequence). J lost 3 bases, V lost 5 bases, and 10 bases had no gene match. The CDR3 loop spans 16 amino acids. CDR3 nucleotide sequence: TGTGCCAGCAGCCCCGGGACAGGGTATTTGGACTATGGCTACACCTTC. The encoded protein is CASSPGTGYLDYGYTF.